These 14 T cell receptor beta chains were sequenced from one sample in a study of blood T cell repertoires in COVID-19. TCRdb keeps only in-frame clones here, not all; method: immunoSEQ multiplex PCR. The sample records about 50,000 clones, roughly nine tenths being singletons. Sequencing was done on a sample of peripheral blood. The source is a human donor in a cohort sampled during active COVID-19.

The V gene is TRBV11-2, the J gene TRBJ2-7; 8 bases fit TRBD2. Germline assignment: CDR1 SGHAT and CDR2 FQNNGV. This CDR3 is 13 amino acids long. J lost 3 bases, V lost 6 bases, and 4 bases had no gene match. This CDR3 is CASSSSGGYEQYF. The CDR3 nucleotides are TGTGCCAGCAGTTCCAGCGGGGGCTACGAGCAGTACTTC.

The CDR3 is CASSKGLAGGTNTGELFF. Here the CDR3 DNA reads TGTGCCAGCAGCAAGGGACTAGCGGGGGGTACGAACACCGGGGAGCTGTTTTTT. V usage is TRBV4-2 and J usage is TRBJ2-2; the match to TRBD2 covers 15 bases. V was pared by 5 bases and J by 0 bases, with 4 bases of the junction left unmatched. The germline gives CDR1 LGHNA, CDR2 YNFKEQ. This CDR3 is 18 amino acids long.

The rearrangement uses TRBV4-3 and TRBJ2-3; no reliable D call. Germline V gives CDR1 LGHNA, CDR2 YSLEER. This CDR3 comprises 15 residues. Trimming pared 0 bases from V and 6 bases from J, leaving 13 bases between. CDR3 in amino acids: CASSQEHRSYDTQYF. The CDR3 nucleotides are TGCGCCAGCAGCCAAGAGCACCGTAGCTATGATACGCAGTATTTT.

This clone was seen a single time. This rearrangement joins TRBV2 to TRBJ1-1; perhaps TRBD1 as D (6 bases). CDR3 size: 16 residues. Germline V gene sequence: CDR1 SNHLY, CDR2 FYNNEI. The germline V and J ends were trimmed by 2 bases and 0 bases, with 13 bases remaining between them. The CDR3 region is CASSELRTVLNTEAFF. The CDR3 coding sequence is TGTGCCAGCAGTGAACTGCGGACAGTCCTGAACACTGAAGCTTTCTTT.

Regarding this clone: At one end, the junction sequence differs from germline, possibly due to a read error. This chain links TRBV7-7 with TRBJ2-5; 11 positions agree with TRBD2. The germline CDR1 and CDR2 sequences are SSHAT and FNYEAQ (reference sequence). The CDR3 extends over 17 amino acids. This chain's CDR3 is CASSLALAGATQETQYF. CDR3 in DNA: TGTGCTAGCAGCTTAGCACTAGCGGGGGCTACCCAAGAGACCCAGTACTTC. The full variable domain, completed using reference TRBV7-7 and TRBJ2-5, is GAGVSQSPRYKVTKRGQDVTLRCDPISSHATLYWYQQALGQGPEFLTYFNYEAQPDKSGLPSDRFSAERPEGSISTLTIQRTEQRDSAMYRCASSLALAGATQETQYFGPGTRLLVL.

The V gene is TRBV28, the J gene TRBJ1-5; TRBD1 aligns across 7 bases. Germline V gene data show CDR1 as MDHEN and CDR2 as SYDVKM. Unmatched junction bases numbered 3, after V lost 6 bases and J lost 4 bases. The CDR3 is 13 residues long. The DNA for the CDR3 is TGTGCCAGCAGCCGGGACAGAAATCAGCCCCAGCATTTT. Amino acid sequence: CASSRDRNQPQHF.

The rearrangement joins TRBV11-2 to TRBJ2-1, with TRBD2 matching over 12 bases. Germline trimming cut 7 bases from V and 10 bases from J; bases unmatched to any gene: 11. The CDR3 is made up of 15 amino acids. Germline V gene lookup returns CDR1 SGHAT and CDR2 FQNNGV. The CDR3 sequence: CASTLASGGVKEQFF. In DNA form, the CDR3 reads TGTGCCAGCACACTTGCTAGCGGGGGGGTGAAGGAGCAGTTCTTC.

The gene calls are TRBV4-1 and TRBJ1-3; D unresolved. The V and J ends lost 6 bases and 0 bases respectively, with 9 bases between them. This CDR3 region has 14 residues. Germline V lookup: CDR1 MGHRA, CDR2 YSYEKL. CDR3 nucleotide sequence: TGCGCCAGCAGTAACATGAACTCTGGAAACACCATATATTTT. Protein: CASSNMNSGNTIYF.

The gene calls are TRBV3-1 (or the pseudogene TRBV3-2) and TRBJ1-2, with TRBD1 matching over 7 bases. CDR3 size: 14 residues. The V gene's germline CDR1 is LGHDT and CDR2 YNNKEL (reference sequence). V trimming: 2 bases; J trimming: 6 bases; junction bases outside the gene matches: 6. CDR3 coding DNA: TGTGCCAGCAGCCAAAGGAACAGGGGTGATGGCTACACCTTC. Its translation is CASSQRNRGDGYTF.

The chain carries TRBV7-6 and TRBJ2-5; 7 bases fit TRBD1. The V gene end was trimmed by 4 bases and the J gene end by 1 base; junction bases not matched to a gene: 3. The length of the CDR3 is 14 residues. Looked up from germline, CDR1 is SGHVS and CDR2 is FNYEAQ. DNA of the CDR3: TGTGCCAGCAGCTCGACAGGGACCCAAGAGACCCAGTACTTC. Its translation: CASSSTGTQETQYF.

The chain couples TRBV7-9 to TRBJ1-1; D uncertain. Deletions cut 2 bases from V and 11 bases from J, with 9 bases between. Germline V gene data show CDR1 as SEHNR and CDR2 as FQNEAQ (reference sequence). The CDR3 has 11 residues. DNA of the CDR3: TGTGCCAGCAGCTTACGGGAAGTGGCTTTCTTT. As protein: CASSLREVAFF.

In nucleotides, the CDR3 is TGTGCCAGCAGCTACGGGACAGGGGGGACCCAAGAGACCCAGTACTTC. Its translation: CASSYGTGGTQETQYF. The gene calls are TRBV5-6 and TRBJ2-5; 11 bases are a match to TRBD1. The junction had 5 bases not matched to a gene; V was cut back by 3 bases and J by 1 base. The CDR3 sequence is 16 residues long. Germline lookup yields CDR1 SGHDT and CDR2 YYEEEE.

The chain links TRBV3-1 (or the pseudogene TRBV3-2) to TRBJ2-7, with TRBD2 matching 13 bases. This CDR3 is 14 amino acids long. Trimming took 6 bases from V and 6 from J; bases not matched to a gene: 5. Germline V CDR1 and CDR2: LGHDT, YNNKEL (reference sequence). In DNA form, the CDR3 reads TGTGCCAGCAGTCTTGGACTAGCGGGAGTCGAGCAGTACGTC. This sequence encodes CASSLGLAGVEQYV.

This chain connects TRBV14 to TRBJ1-3; D not certain. Germline V CDR1 and CDR2: SGHDN, FVKESK. This CDR3 is 12 amino acids long. V lost 5 bases, J lost 4 bases, and 6 bases lay in between. CDR3 sequence: CASSYTGNTIYF. CDR3 DNA sequence: TGTGCCAGCAGCTACACAGGAAACACCATATATTTT.